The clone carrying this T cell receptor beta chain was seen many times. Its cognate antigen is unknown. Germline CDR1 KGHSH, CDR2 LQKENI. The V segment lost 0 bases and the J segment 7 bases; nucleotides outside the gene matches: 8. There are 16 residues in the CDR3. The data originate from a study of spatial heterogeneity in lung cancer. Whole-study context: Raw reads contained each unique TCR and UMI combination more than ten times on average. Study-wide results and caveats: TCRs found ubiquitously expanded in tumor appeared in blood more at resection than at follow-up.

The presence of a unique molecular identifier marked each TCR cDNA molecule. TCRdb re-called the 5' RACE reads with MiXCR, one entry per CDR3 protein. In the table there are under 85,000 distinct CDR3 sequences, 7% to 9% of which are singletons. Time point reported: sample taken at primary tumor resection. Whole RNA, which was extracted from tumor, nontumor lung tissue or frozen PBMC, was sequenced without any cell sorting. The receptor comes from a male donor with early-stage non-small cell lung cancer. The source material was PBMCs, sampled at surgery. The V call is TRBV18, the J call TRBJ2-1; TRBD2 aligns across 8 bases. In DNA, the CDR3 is TGTGCCAGCTCACCACCTCCGACGGGAGGGCGGAATGAGCAGTTCTTC. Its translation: CASSPPPTGGRNEQFF. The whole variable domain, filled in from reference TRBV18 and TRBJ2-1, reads NAGVMQNPRHLVRRRGQEARLRCSPMKGHSHVYWYRQLPEEGLKFMVYLQKENIIDESGMPKERFSAEFPKEGPSILRIQQVVRGDSAAYFCASSPPPTGGRNEQFFGPGTRLTVL.